Below, 8 T cell receptor beta chains from the same sample are listed, as sequenced in a study of blood T cell repertoires in COVID-19. Assay: immunoSEQ multiplex PCR; the TCRdb copy retains only in-frame clones and omits some. Of about 190,000 clones detected, roughly 90% appear once; the ten largest clones hold 5.5% to 7.5%. Sequencing was performed on peripheral blood. The receptors were gathered from a man between 35 and 55 years old with acute or convalescent COVID-19.

V gene TRBV2 combines with J gene TRBJ1-2; D possibly corresponds to TRBD1 (6 bases). Between the trimmed V and J ends, which lost 5 bases and 5 bases, there was a span of 12 bases. This CDR3 comprises 13 residues. CDR1 and CDR2 from the germline V gene are SNHLY and FYNNEI. CDR3 nucleotide sequence: TGTGCCAGCAGTAACAGGGATATTTATGGCTACACCTTC. Its translation: CASSNRDIYGYTF.

V gene TRBV5-1 combines with J gene TRBJ2-7; tentative D call: TRBD2 (7 bases). Germline V gene sequence: CDR1 SGHRS, CDR2 YFSETQ. The CDR3 consists of 16 residues. Between the trimmed V and J ends, which lost 4 bases and 0 bases, there was a span of 17 bases. The CDR3 sequence: CASSTLPGGISYEQYF. The CDR3 DNA reads TGCGCCAGCAGCACCTTGCCGGGGGGCATCTCCTACGAGCAGTACTTC.

V and J are TRBV5-8 and TRBJ1-5, with TRBD1 as a possible D gene (6 bases). The CDR3 covers 16 residues. From germline, CDR1 is SGHTS and CDR2 YDEGEE. With 6 bases removed from V and 3 bases from J, the gap between germline ends came to 19 bases. The CDR3 loop reads CASTLGAVSVNQPQHF. CDR3 coding DNA: TGTGCCAGCACTCTGGGGGCAGTATCAGTCAATCAGCCCCAGCATTTT.

The chain has TRBV27 and TRBJ2-6, with a tentative D call TRBD1 (7 bases). Germline V CDR1 and CDR2: MNHEY, SMNVEV (reference sequence). The CDR3 sequence is 19 residues long. Trimming took 0 bases from V and 0 from J, leaving 15 bases between them. The CDR3, as DNA: TGTGCCAGCAGTTTATCGACAGGGAGGTTGGGCTCTGGGGCCAACGTCCTGACTTTC. Translation gives CASSLSTGRLGSGANVLTF.

Here the CDR3 reads CASNRDRGSDTQYF. The CDR3 coding sequence is TGCGCCAGCAATAGGGACAGGGGCTCAGATACGCAGTATTTT. The chain links TRBV10-1 to TRBJ2-3, with 10 bases aligning to TRBD1. CDR3 length: 14 residues. In germline, CDR1 is WNHNN, CDR2 SYGVQD (reference sequence). Losses at the gene ends were 7 bases for V and 4 bases for J; bases not matched to a gene: 5.

V gene TRBV6-1 combines with J gene TRBJ2-7, with 7 bases fitting TRBD1. The J segment lost 2 bases and the V segment lost 3 bases, leaving 7 bases of the junction unmatched. CDR1 and CDR2 (germline): MNHNS, SASEGT. This CDR3 spans 15 amino acids. CDR3 in DNA: TGTGCCAGCAGTGAGGGGACAGCATTTACCTACGAGCAGTACTTC. This translates into CASSEGTAFTYEQYF.

The J gene is TRBJ1-1, the V gene TRBV5-1; D is undetermined. The V end lost 4 bases, the J end lost 1 base, and 11 bases lay between the germline ends. The germline V gene encodes CDR1 SGHRS and CDR2 YFSETQ. The CDR3 runs to 14 residues. The CDR3 region is CASSDVDWNTEAFF. CDR3 coding DNA: TGCGCCAGCAGCGATGTCGACTGGAACACTGAAGCTTTCTTT.

The V gene is TRBV7-2, the J gene TRBJ1-2, with D possibly being TRBD1 (6 bases). CDR3 length: 14 amino acids. V was cut by 5 bases and J by 6 bases, with 16 bases left in between. Germline assignment: CDR1 SGHTA and CDR2 FQGNSA. The CDR3 nucleotides read TGTGCCAGCAGCCAAATCCTAAAGGGGGATGGCTACACCTTC. It encodes CASSQILKGDGYTF. The complete variable domain, with remaining parts taken from reference TRBV7-2 and TRBJ1-2, reads GAGVSQSPSNKVTEKGKDVELRCDPISGHTALYWYRQSLGQGLEFLIYFQGNSAPDKSGLPSDRFSAERTGGSVSTLTIQRTQQEDSAVYLCASSQILKGDGYTFGSGTRLTVV.